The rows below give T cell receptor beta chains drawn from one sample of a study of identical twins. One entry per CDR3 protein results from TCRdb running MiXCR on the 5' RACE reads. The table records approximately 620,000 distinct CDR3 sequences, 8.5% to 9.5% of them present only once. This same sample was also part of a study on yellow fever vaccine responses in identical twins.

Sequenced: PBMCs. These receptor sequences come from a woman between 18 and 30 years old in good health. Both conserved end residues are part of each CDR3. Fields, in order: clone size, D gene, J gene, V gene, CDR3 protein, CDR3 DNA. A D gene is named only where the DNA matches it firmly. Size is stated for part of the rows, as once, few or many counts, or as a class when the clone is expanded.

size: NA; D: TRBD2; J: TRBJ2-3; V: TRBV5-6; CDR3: CASSSRTSGVIYTQYF; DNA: TGTGCCAGCAGCTCCCGGACTAGCGGGGTGATATATACGCAGTATTTT
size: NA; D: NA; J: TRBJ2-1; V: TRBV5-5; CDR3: CARGPGVLYNEQFF; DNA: TGTGCCAGGGGCCCTGGGGTCCTCTACAATGAGCAGTTCTTC
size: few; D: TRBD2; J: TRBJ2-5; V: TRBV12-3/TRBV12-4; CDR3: CASRSGLAGFQETQYF; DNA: TGTGCCAGCAGATCAGGGCTAGCGGGTTTCCAAGAGACCCAGTACTTC
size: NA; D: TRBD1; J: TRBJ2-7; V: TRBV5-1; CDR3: CASSRTGEPPYEQYF; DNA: TGCGCCAGCAGCCGTACAGGGGAGCCCCCCTACGAGCAGTACTTC
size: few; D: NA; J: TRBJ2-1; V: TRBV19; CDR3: CASSIRQIANEQFF; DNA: TGTGCCAGTAGTATCCGACAGATAGCCAATGAGCAGTTCTTC
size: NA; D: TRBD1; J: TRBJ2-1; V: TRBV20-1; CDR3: CSARLVGQGEQFF; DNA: TGCAGTGCTAGATTGGTGGGACAGGGTGAGCAGTTCTTC
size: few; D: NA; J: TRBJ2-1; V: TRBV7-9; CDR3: CASSYPRSGDVRNEQFF; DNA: TGTGCCAGCAGCTACCCGAGGTCGGGCGATGTTAGGAATGAGCAGTTCTTC
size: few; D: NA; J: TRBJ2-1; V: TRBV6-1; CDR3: CASSLTDYSSYNEQFF; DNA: TGTGCCAGCAGCTTGACGGACTACAGCTCCTACAATGAGCAGTTCTTC
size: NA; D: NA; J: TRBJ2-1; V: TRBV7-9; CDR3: CASSVRGGNEQFF; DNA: TGTGCCAGCAGCGTAAGGGGAGGCAATGAGCAGTTCTTC
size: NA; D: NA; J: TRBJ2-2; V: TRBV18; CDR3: CASSPPNRFANTGELFF; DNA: TGTGCCAGCTCACCACCGAACAGGTTCGCGAACACCGGGGAGCTGTTTTTT
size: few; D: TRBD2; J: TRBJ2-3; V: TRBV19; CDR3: CASASSGGAPGTQYF; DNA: TGTGCCAGTGCGTCTAGCGGGGGGGCACCGGGTACGCAGTATTTT
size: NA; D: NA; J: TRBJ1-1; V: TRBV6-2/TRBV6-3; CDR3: CASSSGFPEAFF; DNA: TGTGCCAGCAGTTCCGGGTTCCCAGAAGCTTTCTTT
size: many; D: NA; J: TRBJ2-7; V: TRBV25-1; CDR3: CASSPTGHGGGQYF; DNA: TGTGCCAGCAGTCCTACGGGACACGGTGGCGGGCAGTACTTC
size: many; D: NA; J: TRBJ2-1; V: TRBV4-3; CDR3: CASSAGTIYNEQFF; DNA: TGCGCCAGCAGCGCCGGGACAATATACAATGAGCAGTTCTTC
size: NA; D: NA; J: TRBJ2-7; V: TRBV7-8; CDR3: CASSMPDNYEQYF; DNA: TGTGCCAGCAGCATGCCGGACAACTACGAGCAGTACTTC
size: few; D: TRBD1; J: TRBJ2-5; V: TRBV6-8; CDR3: CASLRDRGWQETQYF; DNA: TGTGCCAGCCTCCGAGACAGGGGCTGGCAAGAGACCCAGTACTTC
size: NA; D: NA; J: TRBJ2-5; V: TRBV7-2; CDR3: CASSRLTGGQETQYF; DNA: TGTGCCAGCAGCCGCCTGACGGGTGGGCAAGAGACCCAGTACTTC
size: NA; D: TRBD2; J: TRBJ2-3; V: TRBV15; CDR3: CATNSPGGATDTQYF; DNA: TGTGCCACCAATTCTCCCGGGGGGGCTACAGATACGCAGTATTTT
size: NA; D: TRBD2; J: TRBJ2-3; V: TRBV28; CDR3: CASSFKGTSEYTQYF; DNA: TGTGCCAGCAGTTTCAAGGGGACTAGCGAATATACGCAGTATTTT
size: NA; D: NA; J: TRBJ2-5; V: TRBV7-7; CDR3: CASSSGGQPQETQYF; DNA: TGTGCTAGCAGCTCTGGAGGACAACCCCAAGAGACCCAGTACTTC
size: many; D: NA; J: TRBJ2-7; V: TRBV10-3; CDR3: CAIMTAATYEQYF; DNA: TGTGCCATCATGACGGCGGCGACCTACGAGCAGTACTTC
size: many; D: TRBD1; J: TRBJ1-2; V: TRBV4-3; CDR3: CASSQFTGGGEGYTF; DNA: TGCGCCAGCAGCCAATTTACAGGGGGCGGAGAGGGCTACACCTTC
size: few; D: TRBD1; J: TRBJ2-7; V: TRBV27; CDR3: CASSKTGFEQYF; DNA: TGTGCCAGCAGTAAGACAGGGTTTGAGCAGTACTTC